These T cell receptor beta chains were read from a single sample in a study of T-cell reconstitution after alpha-beta-depleted transplantation in children. TCRdb reanalysed the PCR reads using MiXCR and keeps one entry per CDR3 protein. The repertoire holds around 270,000 distinct CDR3 sequences, roughly a tenth seen once, with about 8% in the top ten. The sequenced sample was PBMCs, obtained before TCRalphabeta/CD19-depleted stem cell transplant. Every receptor here comes from a boy younger than two with acute myeloid leukemia, due to receive a stem cell transplant. The CDR3 runs from the conserved cysteine through the conserved F or W. The D gene is left open where the match is weak. The size of a clone is reported for some rows only, either as once, few or many, or as a class for expanded clones.

TRBV7-9	TRBD1	TRBJ1-3	.	CASSWPNRGLSGNTIYF	TGTGCCAGCAGCTGGCCTAACAGGGGGCTCTCTGGAAACACCATATATTTT
TRBV16	TRBD1	TRBJ2-7	many	CASIGQGAHEQYF	TGTGCCAGCATCGGGCAGGGGGCCCACGAGCAGTACTTC
TRBV6-5	.	TRBJ1-5	many	CASSYSMRERPQHF	TGTGCCAGCAGTTACTCGATGAGGGAAAGGCCCCAGCATTTT
TRBV28	TRBD1	TRBJ1-5	many	CATTRGTGSNQPQHF	TGTGCCACCACACGCGGGACAGGGAGCAATCAGCCCCAGCATTTT
TRBV29-1	TRBD1	TRBJ2-5	.	CSVEDLRTGFQETQYF	TGCAGCGTTGAAGATCTCCGGACAGGGTTTCAAGAGACCCAGTACTTC
TRBV11-2	.	TRBJ2-7	.	CASSPWAWRGNHEQYF	TGTGCCAGCAGCCCGTGGGCGTGGAGGGGTAACCACGAGCAGTACTTC
TRBV5-5	.	TRBJ2-7	many	CASSFGGYEQYF	TGTGCCAGCAGCTTCGGGGGCTACGAGCAGTACTTC
TRBV12-3/TRBV12-4	TRBD1	TRBJ2-7	many	CASSLDREELEQYF	TGTGCCAGCAGTTTGGACAGGGAAGAACTCGAGCAGTACTTC
TRBV21-1	.	TRBJ2-1	many	CASWVQGNEQFF	TGTGCCAGCTGGGTACAGGGGAATGAGCAGTTCTTC
TRBV6-5	.	TRBJ2-5	few	CASSYDRRETQYF	TGTGCCAGCAGTTACGACAGGAGGGAGACCCAGTACTTC
TRBV18	.	TRBJ2-7	.	CASSLTSGGKTYEQYF	TGTGCCAGCTCCCTTACCAGTGGGGGGAAAACCTACGAGCAGTACTTC
TRBV28	.	TRBJ2-4	many	CASSLAVAKNIQYF	TGTGCCAGCAGTTTAGCGGTAGCCAAAAACATTCAGTACTTC
TRBV20-1	.	TRBJ2-4	many	CSATRGRENIQYF	TGCAGTGCTACCCGTGGCAGGGAGAACATTCAGTACTTC
TRBV18	TRBD2	TRBJ2-1	many	CASSPIAGGPNEQFF	TGTGCCAGCTCACCGATAGCGGGGGGGCCGAATGAGCAGTTCTTC
TRBV4-2	.	TRBJ2-3	few	CASSQQFPHTDTQYF	TGTGCCAGCAGCCAACAGTTTCCCCACACAGATACGCAGTATTTT
TRBV12-3/TRBV12-4	TRBD1	TRBJ2-4	many	CASSHTGGAKNIQYF	TGTGCCAGCAGCCATACAGGGGGAGCCAAAAACATTCAGTACTTC
TRBV28	TRBD2	TRBJ2-5	many	CASGLAGLPTQYF	TGTGCCAGTGGACTAGCGGGGCTTCCGACCCAGTACTTC
TRBV7-2	TRBD2	TRBJ2-7	many	CASSSRTSGTYEQYF	TGTGCCAGCAGCTCCCGGACTAGCGGGACCTACGAGCAGTACTTC
TRBV29-1	.	TRBJ2-1	many	CSVEDRAQYRNEQFF	TGCAGCGTTGAAGATAGGGCCCAATACCGAAATGAGCAGTTCTTC
TRBV28	.	TRBJ2-5	many	CASSPHRTEGETQYF	TGTGCCAGCAGTCCCCATCGGACGGAGGGGGAGACCCAGTACTTC
TRBV6-2/TRBV6-3	.	TRBJ2-7	many	CASTFDWDGPYEQYF	TGTGCCAGCACATTTGATTGGGACGGCCCCTACGAGCAGTACTTC
TRBV5-1	.	TRBJ2-1	many	CASSLARRTDEQFF	TGCGCCAGCAGCTTGGCGCGGCGAACGGATGAGCAGTTCTTC
TRBV4-3	TRBD2	TRBJ2-1	few	CASSQEGLAPYNEQFF	TGCGCCAGCAGCCAAGAGGGACTAGCCCCCTACAATGAGCAGTTCTTC
TRBV7-8	.	TRBJ2-3	many	CASSFDLPADTQYF	TGTGCCAGCAGCTTTGACTTGCCCGCAGATACGCAGTATTTT
TRBV5-1	.	TRBJ2-7	few	CASSLVTSGIYEQYF	TGCGCCAGCAGCTTGGTGACGTCGGGTATCTACGAGCAGTACTTC
TRBV2	.	TRBJ1-5	many	CASSEGRDQPQHF	TGTGCCAGCAGTGAGGGAAGGGATCAGCCCCAGCATTTT
TRBV7-9	.	TRBJ2-7	many	CASSTGQSYEQYF	TGTGCCAGCAGCACGGGACAAAGCTACGAGCAGTACTTC
TRBV24-1	.	TRBJ2-3	many	CATSDPLASSSTDTQYF	TGTGCCACCAGTGACCCTCTAGCGAGTTCTAGCACAGATACGCAGTATTTT
TRBV7-2	.	TRBJ2-1	many	CASSLTSMNEQFF	TGTGCCAGCAGCCTAACTAGCATGAATGAGCAGTTCTTC
TRBV7-8	.	TRBJ1-2	many	CASSLGRTTYYGYTF	TGTGCCAGCAGCTTAGGGCGGACGACATATTATGGCTACACCTTC
TRBV5-1	.	TRBJ2-1	many	CASSPLGPWDNEQFF	TGCGCCAGCAGCCCGCTGGGACCCTGGGACAATGAGCAGTTCTTC
TRBV5-6	.	TRBJ1-6	many	CASSQTGYSPLHF	TGTGCCAGCAGCCAGACGGGTTATTCACCCCTCCACTTT
TRBV20-1	.	TRBJ2-1	many	CSAPAGLAINEQFF	TGCAGTGCTCCAGCCGGGCTAGCGATAAATGAGCAGTTCTTC
TRBV28	.	TRBJ2-7	many	CASSLGPLGPYEQYF	TGTGCCAGCAGTTTGGGGCCCTTGGGTCCCTACGAGCAGTACTTC
TRBV29-1	.	TRBJ2-4	many	CSGGTTKNIQYF	TGCAGCGGTGGGACAACGAAAAACATTCAGTACTTC
TRBV28	.	TRBJ2-7	.	CASSFPLGDPSSYEQYF	TGTGCCAGCAGTTTCCCTCTAGGGGATCCTAGCTCCTACGAGCAGTACTTC
TRBV28	.	TRBJ1-1	many	CASSFIYRRRTFF	TGTGCCAGCAGTTTTATCTACCGACGGCGAACTTTCTTT
TRBV5-4	.	TRBJ2-7	.	CPSSLGPSYEQYF	TGTCCCAGCAGCCTCGGACCTTCCTACGAGCAGTACTTC
TRBV28	TRBD1	TRBJ2-7	.	CASSTRTGWHEQYF	TGTGCCAGCAGCACGAGGACAGGGTGGCACGAGCAGTACTTC